The present entry profiles one TCR beta chain with its context. These data originate in a study of identical twins. TCRdb re-derived calls from the 5' RACE reads in MiXCR, one entry per CDR3 protein. The repertoire holds 470,000 or so distinct CDR3 sequences, about 24% seen once, with 2.9% in the top ten. Another study also made use of these data, one on T cells expressing NK-cell markers.

This receptor was identified in a woman between 18 and 30 years old in good health. The specimen sequenced was CD4+ T cells sorted from blood.

CDR3 sequence (DNA): TGTGCCACCACAGACACAGATACGCAGTATTTT. As protein: CATTDTDTQYF. The V gene is TRBV10-3, the J gene TRBJ2-3; D not certain. Trimming removed 10 bases at V and 2 bases at J, with 7 bases between. Germline assignment: CDR1 ENHRY and CDR2 SYGVKD. This CDR3 has 11 residues.